The 32 T cell receptor beta chains given below trace back to one sample, sequenced in a study of CD4+ T cells in melanoma. Sequencing used immunoSEQ multiplex PCR; TCRdb keeps in-frame clones, though not all of them. The sample shows around 50,000 clones, roughly 89% of them seen only once. Sequencing used peripheral blood. The receptors were sampled from a human donor with melanoma.

The chain recombines TRBV7-9 with TRBJ1-2, with TRBD1 identical over 10 bases. V was pared by 3 bases and J by 8 bases, with 9 bases of the junction left unmatched. Germline V gives CDR1 SEHNR, CDR2 FQNEAQ (reference sequence). The CDR3 covers 15 residues. The DNA of the CDR3 is TGTGCCAGCAGCTTGGCGGGGACAGGGGAGCGAGGCTACACCTTC. Protein product: CASSLAGTGERGYTF. The complete variable domain, with remaining parts taken from reference TRBV7-9 and TRBJ1-2, reads DTGVSQNPRHKITKRGQNVTFRCDPISEHNRLYWYRQTLGQGPEFLTYFQNEAQLEKSRLLSDRFSAERPKGSFSTLEIQRTEQGDSAMYLCASSLAGTGERGYTFGSGTRLTVV.

This clone has just one count. The chain joins TRBV9 to TRBJ2-1, with 10 bases aligning to TRBD2. Germline lookup yields CDR1 SGDLS and CDR2 YYNGEE. After removal of 0 bases from V and 9 bases from J, the junction contained 9 bases not matched to a gene. The CDR3 is made up of 16 amino acids. This chain's CDR3 is CASSVELAGTGGEQFF. CDR3 in DNA: TGTGCCAGCAGCGTAGAACTAGCGGGGACCGGCGGTGAGCAGTTCTTC.

The V call is TRBV7-9, the J call TRBJ2-1; either TRBD1 or TRBD2 may supply D (6 bases each). CDR1 is SEHNR and CDR2 is FQNEAQ in the germline V gene (reference sequence). The CDR3 is made up of 15 amino acids. V was pared by 4 bases and J by 10 bases, with 20 bases between. CDR3 sequence (DNA): TGTGCCAGCAGCTCCCCCGGGGGCCCAACGGGCGAGCAGTTCTTC. This codes for CASSSPGGPTGEQFF.

The chain joins TRBV29-1 to TRBJ2-7, with a possible D match to TRBD1 (6 bases). The CDR3 has 13 amino acids. V lost 3 bases and J 2 bases, leaving 11 bases between the germline ends. The germline gives CDR1 SQVTM, CDR2 ANQGSEA. This chain's CDR3 is CSVETGVPYEQYF. The CDR3 DNA reads TGCAGCGTTGAGACAGGCGTCCCCTACGAGCAGTACTTC.

This clone was detected once. The chain recombines TRBV4-1 with TRBJ2-1; 8 bases fit TRBD1. Germline trimming cut 4 bases from V and 4 bases from J; bases unmatched to any gene: 9. CDR1 is MGHRA and CDR2 is YSYEKL in the germline V gene. The CDR3 sequence is 16 residues long. The CDR3 is CASSREDREAYNEQFF. CDR3 DNA sequence: TGCGCCAGCAGCCGAGAGGACAGGGAAGCTTACAATGAGCAGTTCTTC.

In its sample, this clone was seen a few times. The rearrangement uses TRBV2 and TRBJ2-7; no firm D call. The V end lost 0 bases, the J end lost 6 bases, and 9 bases lay between the germline ends. This CDR3 is 13 amino acids long. CDR1 is SNHLY and CDR2 is FYNNEI in the germline V gene. CDR3 coding DNA: TGTGCCAGCAGTGAAGCCCCCATGGGCGAGCAGTACTTC. Translation: CASSEAPMGEQYF.

There are a few counts of this clone. The genes are TRBV10-3 and TRBJ2-1; D is unclear. V was clipped by 4 bases and J by 5 bases, with 6 bases between them. Germline V lookup: CDR1 ENHRY, CDR2 SYGVKD. There are 12 residues in the CDR3. Here the CDR3 reads CAISVRDNEQFF. The CDR3 region has the DNA TGTGCCATCAGTGTTAGGGACAATGAGCAGTTCTTC.

V gene TRBV19 combines with J gene TRBJ1-2; a possible D gene is TRBD1 (6 bases). Germline CDR1 reads LNHDA; CDR2 reads SQIVND (reference sequence). This CDR3 is built from 15 residues. With 5 bases removed from V and 0 bases from J, the gap between germline ends came to 13 bases. The CDR3 spells CASSQTGRANYGYTF. The CDR3 DNA follows: TGTGCCAGTAGTCAGACAGGACGAGCTAACTATGGCTACACCTTC.

V is TRBV13 and J is TRBJ1-2, with 7 positions matching TRBD1. The germline V gene encodes CDR1 PRHDT and CDR2 FYEKMQ (reference sequence). The CDR3 is 17 residues long. The V gene end was trimmed by 4 bases and the J gene end by 8 bases; junction bases not matched to a gene: 19. The DNA for the CDR3 is TGTGCCAGCAGCTCTAGGGGGCGGGACGTACGACTATTGGGCTACACCTTC. Its translation is CASSSRGRDVRLLGYTF.

The J gene is TRBJ2-1, the V gene TRBV4-1; tentative D call: TRBD1 (5 bases). Trimming took 1 base from V and 0 from J, leaving 13 bases between them. Germline V gene lookup returns CDR1 MGHRA and CDR2 YSYEKL. The CDR3 covers 17 residues. CDR3 bases: TGCGCCAGCAGCCAAGTCCCAGGGAAGAGCTCCTACAATGAGCAGTTCTTC. It codes for CASSQVPGKSSYNEQFF.

In its sample, this clone was seen a few times. CDR3 amino acids: CASSLTSGQADEQYF. CDR3 bases: TGCGCCAGCAGCCTCACCTCGGGACAGGCGGACGAGCAGTACTTC. This chain connects TRBV4-1 to TRBJ2-7, with 8 bases identical to TRBD1. CDR1 is MGHRA and CDR2 is YSYEKL in the germline V gene. V lost 4 bases and J lost 5; bases outside the gene matches: 10. The CDR3 sequence is 15 residues long.

The chain recombines TRBV7-6 with TRBJ2-1, with 9 nucleotides matching TRBD2. The V and J ends lost 2 bases and 4 bases, in that order; junction bases with no gene match: 0. This CDR3 has 14 amino acids. Germline V CDR1 and CDR2: SGHVS, FNYEAQ. In DNA, the CDR3 is TGTGCCAGCAGCTTAAGCGGGGGGTACAATGAGCAGTTCTTC. This codes for CASSLSGGYNEQFF.

The chain employs TRBV5-8 and TRBJ1-5; D gene unclear. V lost 0 bases and J 2 bases, leaving 9 bases between the germline ends. Looked up from germline, CDR1 is SGHTS and CDR2 is YDEGEE. This CDR3 is built from 15 residues. This CDR3 reads CASSLERRGNQPQHF. As DNA, the CDR3 is TGTGCCAGCAGCTTGGAAAGGAGGGGCAATCAGCCCCAGCATTTT.

The chain carries TRBV6-4 and TRBJ2-7; TRBD1 agrees at 10 bases. The ends lost 2 bases at V and 0 bases at J; junction bases unmatched: 10. Germline V gene sequence: CDR1 MRHNA, CDR2 SNTAGT. The CDR3 contains 18 residues. CDR3 region: CASSDPKFRDRGSYEQYF. For the CDR3, the DNA is TGTGCCAGCAGTGACCCGAAGTTCCGGGACAGGGGCTCCTACGAGCAGTACTTC.

V is TRBV29-1 and J is TRBJ1-3; D possibly corresponds to TRBD1 (6 bases). The CDR3 runs 15 residues. Germline V gene data show CDR1 as SQVTM and CDR2 as ANQGSEA. Trimming pared 4 bases from V and 0 bases from J, leaving 13 bases between. The CDR3 DNA reads TGCAGCGTTGCGGGGGCAGTAAACTCTGGAAACACCATATATTTT. It yields the protein CSVAGAVNSGNTIYF.

This rearrangement joins TRBV6-1 to TRBJ1-3; weak D call: TRBD1 (5 bases). The length of the CDR3 is 11 residues. Trimming took 6 bases from V and 7 from J, leaving 7 bases between them. CDR1 and CDR2 from the germline V gene are MNHNS and SASEGT. The CDR3 DNA is TGTGCCAGCAGCGGGGGGAACACCATATATTTT. This codes for CASSGGNTIYF.

V and J are TRBV5-6 and TRBJ1-2; the D is unclear. This CDR3 contains 14 residues. Trimming left V 4 bases short and J 3 bases short, with 13 bases between. Germline V gives CDR1 SGHDT, CDR2 YYEEEE. The CDR3 loop reads CASSPVRRDYGYTF. CDR3 coding DNA: TGTGCCAGCAGCCCCGTCCGGCGGGACTATGGCTACACCTTC. The whole variable domain, remainder taken from reference TRBV5-6 and TRBJ1-2, is DAGVTQSPTHLIKTRGQQVTLRCSPKSGHDTVSWYQQALGQGPQFIFQYYEEEERQRGNFPDRFSGHQFPNYSSELNVNALLLGDSALYLCASSPVRRDYGYTFGSGTRLTVV.

CDR3 DNA: TGTGCCAGCAGCTGGGGACAGTCTGGAAACACCATATATTTT. Translated, it gives CASSWGQSGNTIYF. The chain uses TRBV5-5 and TRBJ1-3; TRBD1 aligns across 7 bases. CDR1 is SGHKS and CDR2 is YYEKEE in the germline V gene (reference sequence). J lost 1 base, V lost 3 bases, and 1 base had no gene match. This CDR3 has 14 residues.

This sequence joins TRBV9 and TRBJ1-1; 9 bases line up with TRBD1. This CDR3 has 14 residues. Looked up from germline, CDR1 is SGDLS and CDR2 is YYNGEE. The trim removed 4 bases at V and 4 bases at J, leaving 5 bases unmatched. The CDR3 reads CASSPPQGATEAFF. The CDR3 DNA follows: TGTGCCAGCAGCCCTCCACAGGGGGCCACTGAAGCTTTCTTT.

The V and J genes are TRBV27 and TRBJ2-3; 9 bases map to TRBD1. The CDR3 is 16 residues long. Unmatched junction bases numbered 3, after V lost 2 bases and J lost 0 bases. Germline CDR1 is MNHEY and CDR2 is SMNVEV (reference sequence). The CDR3 DNA is TGTGCCAGCAGTTTAGGGACAGGGCTTAGCACAGATACGCAGTATTTT. This gives the protein CASSLGTGLSTDTQYF.

This clone has a single count. The chain uses TRBV19 and TRBJ2-1; possible D gene TRBD1, 5 bases. This CDR3 is built from 13 residues. The ends were cut back, 6 bases at V and 7 bases at J, with 13 bases in the middle. Germline loops: CDR1 LNHDA, CDR2 SQIVND (reference sequence). DNA of the CDR3: TGTGCCAGTAGAGCAGGGTTAAGGAATGAGCAGTTCTTC. Translating it yields CASRAGLRNEQFF.

The chain links TRBV5-1 to TRBJ1-1, with D unresolved. The CDR3 loop spans 13 amino acids. Per the germline V gene, CDR1 is SGHRS and CDR2 is YFSETQ. V gave up 0 bases and J gave up 9 bases, with 12 bases separating them. CDR3: CASSLEVIGQAFF. CDR3 in DNA: TGCGCCAGCAGCTTGGAAGTCATCGGCCAAGCTTTCTTT. The variable domain in full, with the rest retrieved from reference TRBV5-1 and TRBJ1-1, is KAGVTQTPRYLIKTRGQQVTLSCSPISGHRSVSWYQQTPGQGLQFLFEYFSETQRNKGNFPGRFSGRQFSNSRSEMNVSTLELGDSALYLCASSLEVIGQAFFGQGTRLTVV.

Only one count was recorded for this clone. The J gene is TRBJ2-7, the V gene TRBV10-3; D gene unclear. Germline CDR1 is ENHRY and CDR2 is SYGVKD. V shed 3 bases and J shed 6 bases, with 12 bases lying between them. CDR3 length: 13 residues. The CDR3 sequence is CAISEGSRGEQYF. In DNA form, the CDR3 reads TGTGCCATCAGTGAAGGCAGTCGAGGCGAGCAGTACTTC.

This chain links TRBV7-8 with TRBJ1-6, with TRBD1 matching 9 bases. V gave up 5 bases and J gave up 9 bases; unmatched junction bases: 5. Germline CDR1 and CDR2: SGHVS and FQNEAQ. CDR3 size: 14 residues. In DNA form, the CDR3 reads TGTGCCAGCAGCCAGGGACAGGGATTTTCACCCCTCCACTTT. This sequence encodes CASSQGQGFSPLHF.

The chain combines TRBV5-1 with TRBJ2-4, with D uncertain. Trimming pared 3 bases from V and 3 bases from J, leaving 10 bases between. Germline V gene sequence: CDR1 SGHRS, CDR2 YFSETQ. The CDR3 length is 14 residues. CDR3: CASSSASGKNIQYF. The CDR3 bases are TGCGCCAGCAGCTCGGCTAGTGGCAAAAACATTCAGTACTTC.

The chain has TRBV6-1 and TRBJ1-2; TRBD1 matches 11 bases. The CDR3 contains 15 residues. Germline CDR1 MNHNS, CDR2 SASEGT. V was pared by 7 bases and J by 9 bases, with 13 bases of the junction left unmatched. CDR3: CASILQGGTGGSYTF. CDR3 coding DNA: TGTGCCAGCATTCTTCAAGGAGGGACAGGGGGAAGCTACACCTTC.

This chain connects TRBV4-3 to TRBJ2-7; TRBD1 agrees at 7 bases. The CDR3 length is 16 residues. V was pared by 8 bases and J by 3 bases, with 16 bases of the junction left unmatched. Per germline, CDR1 LGHNA and CDR2 YSLEER. This CDR3 reads CASHYQARDRSYEQYF. The CDR3 region has the DNA TGCGCCAGCCACTACCAGGCTCGGGACAGAAGCTACGAGCAGTACTTC.

The chain couples TRBV19 to TRBJ1-5; possibly TRBD1 for D (5 bases). CDR1 is LNHDA and CDR2 is SQIVND in the germline V gene (reference sequence). CDR3 length: 14 residues. V was cut by 5 bases and J by 1 base, with 9 bases left in between. The CDR3 reads CASSGHPSNQPQHF. As DNA, the CDR3 is TGTGCCAGTAGTGGACACCCCAGCAATCAGCCCCAGCATTTT.

The rearrangement uses TRBV6-6 and TRBJ2-7; 11 nucleotides align to TRBD2. The germline gives CDR1 MNHNY, CDR2 SVGAGI (reference sequence). The CDR3 contains 16 residues. J lost 1 base, V lost 6 bases, and 8 bases had no gene match. CDR3 sequence reads: CASSTIGLAGSYEQYF. The CDR3 region has the DNA TGTGCCAGCAGCACAATAGGACTAGCGGGTTCCTACGAGCAGTACTTC.

This chain uses TRBV5-1 with TRBJ1-2, with 8 bases lining up with TRBD1. Germline V gene data show CDR1 as SGHRS and CDR2 as YFSETQ. J was trimmed by 5 bases and V by 2 bases; bases with no gene match: 8. This CDR3 contains 15 residues. The CDR3 coding sequence is TGCGCCAGCAGCTTATCCGGACAGGGCCTTTATGGCTACACCTTC. It yields the protein CASSLSGQGLYGYTF.

The chain employs TRBV6-1 and TRBJ2-7, with 8 bases lining up with TRBD1. The CDR3 runs 14 residues. V gave up 7 bases and J gave up 5 bases; unmatched junction bases: 10. The germline gives CDR1 MNHNS, CDR2 SASEGT. CDR3 sequence: CASNLQGGRNEQYF. For the CDR3, the DNA is TGTGCCAGCAATTTACAGGGGGGTCGGAACGAGCAGTACTTC.

The rearrangement uses TRBV5-1 and TRBJ1-1, with 9 bases fitting TRBD1. The junction had 4 bases not matched to a gene; V was cut back by 4 bases and J by 3 bases. The CDR3 spans 14 residues. CDR1 and CDR2 (germline): SGHRS, YFSETQ. CDR3 region: CASSHRGPDTEAFF. The CDR3 bases are TGCGCCAGCAGCCACAGGGGGCCTGACACTGAAGCTTTCTTT.